A selection of T cell receptor beta chains follows, all from one sample in a study of cytomegalovirus exposure and HLA in healthy donors. Here immunoSEQ multiplex PCR was the method, and the copy in TCRdb shows in-frame clones only, minus some. This sample has 75,000 to 90,000 clones, with almost 80% found just once. The sample was PBMCs. All receptors derive from a woman aged 40 to 50 in good health and CMV-seropositive. Each CDR3 is given with its conserved first and last residue. Fields, in order: D gene, J gene, clone size, V gene, CDR3 DNA, CDR3 protein. A D gene is named only where the DNA matches it firmly. Clone size is given for some rows only: seen once, a few or many times, or a class if the clone is expanded.

D gene: NA; J gene: TRBJ2-2; clone size: NA; V gene: TRBV14; CDR3 DNA: TGTGCCAGCAGCCAAGCACACACGAACACCGGGGAGCTGTTTTTT; CDR3 protein: CASSQAHTNTGELFF
D gene: TRBD1; J gene: TRBJ2-1; clone size: NA; V gene: TRBV6-5; CDR3 DNA: TGTGCCAGCAGCCTGGACAGGGTTGGGTTCAATGAGCAGTTCTTC; CDR3 protein: CASSLDRVGFNEQFF
D gene: NA; J gene: TRBJ2-7; clone size: NA; V gene: TRBV5-1; CDR3 DNA: TGCGCCAGCAGCTTAGGGCATCGGGACTCCAGCTACGAGCAGTACTTC; CDR3 protein: CASSLGHRDSSYEQYF
D gene: NA; J gene: TRBJ1-4; clone size: NA; V gene: TRBV6-6; CDR3 DNA: TGTGCCAGCAGTTACCTTAATGAAAAACTGTTTTTT; CDR3 protein: CASSYLNEKLFF
D gene: TRBD1; J gene: TRBJ1-1; clone size: NA; V gene: TRBV5-4; CDR3 DNA: TGTGCCAGCAGCTTGGCCGGGACAGGGGTGATTGGGGAAGCTTTCTTT; CDR3 protein: CASSLAGTGVIGEAFF
D gene: NA; J gene: TRBJ2-3; clone size: NA; V gene: TRBV30; CDR3 DNA: TGTGCCTGGGAGCGCACAGATACGCAGTATTTT; CDR3 protein: CAWERTDTQYF
D gene: NA; J gene: TRBJ1-1; clone size: NA; V gene: TRBV7-8; CDR3 DNA: TGTGCCAGCAGCTCTACTTTGATCGACACTGAAGCTTTCTTT; CDR3 protein: CASSSTLIDTEAFF
D gene: NA; J gene: TRBJ2-7; clone size: NA; V gene: TRBV28; CDR3 DNA: TGTGCCAGCAGACGGGTACCCTACGAGCAGTACTTC; CDR3 protein: CASRRVPYEQYF
D gene: TRBD1; J gene: TRBJ1-1; clone size: NA; V gene: TRBV18; CDR3 DNA: TGTGCCAGCTCAATCAACAGGGGAAACACTGAAGCTTTCTTT; CDR3 protein: CASSINRGNTEAFF
D gene: TRBD2; J gene: TRBJ2-3; clone size: NA; V gene: TRBV6-6; CDR3 DNA: TGTGCCAGCAGCACTAGCGGTAGCACAGATACGCAGTATTTT; CDR3 protein: CASSTSGSTDTQYF
D gene: TRBD2; J gene: TRBJ2-7; clone size: NA; V gene: TRBV7-9; CDR3 DNA: TGTGCCAGCGGACCCCCCGCGGGAGCGGGAGTTTACGAGCAGTACTTC; CDR3 protein: CASGPPAGAGVYEQYF
D gene: TRBD1; J gene: TRBJ1-1; clone size: NA; V gene: TRBV25-1; CDR3 DNA: TGTGCCAGCAGTGAAAGAAAGGGGGCTTTGAACACTGAAGCTTTCTTT; CDR3 protein: CASSERKGALNTEAFF
D gene: NA; J gene: TRBJ2-1; clone size: NA; V gene: TRBV4-1; CDR3 DNA: TGCGCCAGCAGGTACCGGGACAAGGATAACAATGAGCAGTTCTTC; CDR3 protein: CASRYRDKDNNEQFF
D gene: NA; J gene: TRBJ2-7; clone size: NA; V gene: TRBV15; CDR3 DNA: TGTGCCACCAGCAGAGAAGTAGAGGAACCCACCCTCGAGCAGTACTTC; CDR3 protein: CATSREVEEPTLEQYF
D gene: TRBD2; J gene: TRBJ2-1; clone size: NA; V gene: TRBV5-1; CDR3 DNA: TGCGCCAGCAGCCCGACTAGCGGGAGGGCCGAGAGCTCCTACAATGAGCAGTTCTTC; CDR3 protein: CASSPTSGRAESSYNEQFF
D gene: TRBD2; J gene: TRBJ2-3; clone size: NA; V gene: TRBV6-5; CDR3 DNA: TGTGCCAGCAGTTACGGCCTAGCGGGAAACACAGATACGCAGTATTTT; CDR3 protein: CASSYGLAGNTDTQYF
D gene: NA; J gene: TRBJ2-1; clone size: NA; V gene: TRBV30; CDR3 DNA: TGTGCCCTAGGGGGGGGGTCCTCCTACAATGAGCAGTTCTTC; CDR3 protein: CALGGGSSYNEQFF
D gene: NA; J gene: TRBJ2-3; clone size: NA; V gene: TRBV5-1; CDR3 DNA: TGCGCCAGCAGCCTGCTCGCACAGGGTAGTGGGACAGATACGCAGTATTTT; CDR3 protein: CASSLLAQGSGTDTQYF
D gene: TRBD1; J gene: TRBJ2-5; clone size: few; V gene: TRBV28; CDR3 DNA: TGTGCCAGCAGTACCACCGACAGGGGGGCAGAGACCCAGTACTTC; CDR3 protein: CASSTTDRGAETQYF
D gene: NA; J gene: TRBJ2-1; clone size: NA; V gene: TRBV15; CDR3 DNA: TGTGCCACCGGACTGACCTACAATGAGCAGTTCTTC; CDR3 protein: CATGLTYNEQFF
D gene: NA; J gene: TRBJ1-1; clone size: NA; V gene: TRBV25-1; CDR3 DNA: TGTGCCAGCAGGGAGGTCCGGGGGGAAGCTTTCTTT; CDR3 protein: CASREVRGEAFF
D gene: NA; J gene: TRBJ1-1; clone size: NA; V gene: TRBV6-5; CDR3 DNA: TGTGCCAGCAGTTACAACACGGGGAACACTGAAGCTTTCTTT; CDR3 protein: CASSYNTGNTEAFF
D gene: NA; J gene: TRBJ2-5; clone size: NA; V gene: TRBV4-1; CDR3 DNA: TGCGCCAGCAGCCAGTTGACTAACCAAGAGACCCAGTACTTC; CDR3 protein: CASSQLTNQETQYF
D gene: TRBD2; J gene: TRBJ2-3; clone size: NA; V gene: TRBV29-1; CDR3 DNA: TGCAGCGTTCGGGGGAGGGCCACGGATACGCAGTATTTT; CDR3 protein: CSVRGRATDTQYF
D gene: NA; J gene: TRBJ1-1; clone size: few; V gene: TRBV2; CDR3 DNA: TGTGCCAGCTCGCGGGCGGAAGAAGCTTTCTTT; CDR3 protein: CASSRAEEAFF
D gene: TRBD1; J gene: TRBJ2-5; clone size: NA; V gene: TRBV27; CDR3 DNA: TGTGCCAGCATCTCCGGGACAGGGGGGACCCAGTACTTC; CDR3 protein: CASISGTGGTQYF
D gene: NA; J gene: TRBJ1-4; clone size: NA; V gene: TRBV7-8; CDR3 DNA: TGTGCCAGCAGCGAAGATCAAGGGGCGAATGAAAAACTGTTTTTT; CDR3 protein: CASSEDQGANEKLFF
D gene: NA; J gene: TRBJ2-3; clone size: NA; V gene: TRBV7-2; CDR3 DNA: TGTGCCAGCAGCTCCCCAGCGGGTACGCAGTATTTT; CDR3 protein: CASSSPAGTQYF
D gene: TRBD2; J gene: TRBJ2-1; clone size: NA; V gene: TRBV6-1; CDR3 DNA: TGTGCCAGCAGGGAGAGGACTAGCCAATACAATGAGCAGTTCTTC; CDR3 protein: CASRERTSQYNEQFF
D gene: TRBD2; J gene: TRBJ2-3; clone size: NA; V gene: TRBV2; CDR3 DNA: TGTGCCAGCAGTGAATTTATGTGGACTAGCGGGAGCACAGATACGCAGTATTTT; CDR3 protein: CASSEFMWTSGSTDTQYF
D gene: NA; J gene: TRBJ2-3; clone size: NA; V gene: TRBV9; CDR3 DNA: TGTGCCAGCAGCGTAAGGGACTTCAGCGGCGCAGATACGCAGTATTTT; CDR3 protein: CASSVRDFSGADTQYF
D gene: TRBD1; J gene: TRBJ1-4; clone size: few; V gene: TRBV2; CDR3 DNA: TGTGCCAGCAGCTCGGGACAGGGCAATGAAAAACTGTTTTTT; CDR3 protein: CASSSGQGNEKLFF
D gene: NA; J gene: TRBJ2-6; clone size: NA; V gene: TRBV18; CDR3 DNA: TGTGCCAGCTCACACCTTTCCGGGGGAGCGGCTGGGGCCAACGTCCTGACTTTC; CDR3 protein: CASSHLSGGAAGANVLTF
D gene: TRBD1; J gene: TRBJ1-2; clone size: NA; V gene: TRBV30; CDR3 DNA: TGTGCCTGTGGACAGGGGGCGGCAGGCTACACCTTC; CDR3 protein: CACGQGAAGYTF
D gene: NA; J gene: TRBJ1-3; clone size: NA; V gene: TRBV5-1; CDR3 DNA: TGCGCCAGCAGCGCGGGGGGCTCTGGAAACACCATATATTTT; CDR3 protein: CASSAGGSGNTIYF
D gene: TRBD2; J gene: TRBJ2-7; clone size: NA; V gene: TRBV30; CDR3 DNA: TGTGCCTGGAGACTAGCGGGGGATTTCTACGAGCAGTACTTC; CDR3 protein: CAWRLAGDFYEQYF
D gene: TRBD1; J gene: TRBJ1-3; clone size: few; V gene: TRBV10-3; CDR3 DNA: TGTGCCATCAGTGGAACAGGGGGCGCGGGGTCGGGAAACACCATATATTTT; CDR3 protein: CAISGTGGAGSGNTIYF
D gene: TRBD1; J gene: TRBJ1-2; clone size: NA; V gene: TRBV5-4; CDR3 DNA: TGTGCCAGCAGCTTGGGGATGACAGGGGATGGCTACACCTTC; CDR3 protein: CASSLGMTGDGYTF
D gene: TRBD2; J gene: TRBJ2-7; clone size: NA; V gene: TRBV7-9; CDR3 DNA: TGTGCCAGCAGCTTGACTAGCGGGGGGTCATCCCCCTACGAGCAGTACTTC; CDR3 protein: CASSLTSGGSSPYEQYF
D gene: NA; J gene: TRBJ2-5; clone size: NA; V gene: TRBV5-4; CDR3 DNA: TGTGCCAGCAGTCTGGGGCCTGGAGAGACCCAGTACTTC; CDR3 protein: CASSLGPGETQYF
D gene: NA; J gene: TRBJ1-1; clone size: NA; V gene: TRBV18; CDR3 DNA: TGTGCCAGCTCACCAAGTCTAGCCCAGTCGGGGAACACTGAAGCTTTCTTT; CDR3 protein: CASSPSLAQSGNTEAFF
D gene: TRBD1; J gene: TRBJ1-4; clone size: NA; V gene: TRBV6-1; CDR3 DNA: TGTGCCAGCAGATATTCGGGACAGTTGAGTGAAAAACTGTTTTTT; CDR3 protein: CASRYSGQLSEKLFF
D gene: TRBD1; J gene: TRBJ2-7; clone size: NA; V gene: TRBV29-1; CDR3 DNA: TGCAGCGTTACAGGACAGGACCTGGAGCAGTACTTC; CDR3 protein: CSVTGQDLEQYF
D gene: TRBD2; J gene: TRBJ2-7; clone size: NA; V gene: TRBV5-4; CDR3 DNA: TGTGCCAGCAGGGCCACTAGCGGGGGCCTCTCTGAGCAGTACTTC; CDR3 protein: CASRATSGGLSEQYF